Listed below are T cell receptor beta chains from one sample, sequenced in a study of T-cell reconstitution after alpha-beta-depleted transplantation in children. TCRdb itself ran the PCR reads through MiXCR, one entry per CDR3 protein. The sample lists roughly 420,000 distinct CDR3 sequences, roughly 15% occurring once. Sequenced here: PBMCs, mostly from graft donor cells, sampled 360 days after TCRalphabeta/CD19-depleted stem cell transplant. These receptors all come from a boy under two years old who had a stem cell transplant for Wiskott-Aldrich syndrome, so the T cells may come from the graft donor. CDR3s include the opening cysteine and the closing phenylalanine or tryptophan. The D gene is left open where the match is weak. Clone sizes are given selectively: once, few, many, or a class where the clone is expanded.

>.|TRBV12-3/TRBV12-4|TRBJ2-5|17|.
TGTGCCAGCAGTCCCTTACAGGTGGGGGGCTCCATGGAGACCCAGTACTTC
CASSPLQVGGSMETQYF
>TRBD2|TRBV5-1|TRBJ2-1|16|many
TGCGCCAGCAGCTTGGGTCTGGAGGGGACTAGCGTTACAAAGTTCTTC
CASSLGLEGTSVTKFF
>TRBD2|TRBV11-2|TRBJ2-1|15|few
TGTGCCAGCAGCCTGGGACTAGCGGGAACTATTGAGCAGTTCTTC
CASSLGLAGTIEQFF
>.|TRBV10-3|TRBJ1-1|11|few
TGTGCCATCACCGAGGGCACTGAAGCTTTCTTT
CAITEGTEAFF
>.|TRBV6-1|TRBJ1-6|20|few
TGTGCCAGCAGTCGAACTGGACAGTTGGGGTTACAGCCCCTTAATTCACCCCTCCACTTT
CASSRTGQLGLQPLNSPLHF
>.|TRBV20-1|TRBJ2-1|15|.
TGCAGTGCCAATGCCTGGTTACTAAACCGCAATGAGCAGTTCTTC
CSANAWLLNRNEQFF
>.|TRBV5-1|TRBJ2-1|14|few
TGCGCCAGCAGCTTGGTTCCTGAATACAATGAGCAGTTCTTC
CASSLVPEYNEQFF
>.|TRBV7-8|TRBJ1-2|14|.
TGTGCCAGCAGCTTGGGACGGATTCCGAATGGCTACACCTTC
CASSLGRIPNGYTF
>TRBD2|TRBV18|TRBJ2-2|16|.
TGTGCCAGCTCACCATCGAGGACTAGCGTCACCGGGGAGCTGTTTTTT
CASSPSRTSVTGELFF
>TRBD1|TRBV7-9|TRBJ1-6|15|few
TGTGCCAGCAGCTCGACGACAGGGCTTAATTCACCCCTCCACTTT
CASSSTTGLNSPLHF
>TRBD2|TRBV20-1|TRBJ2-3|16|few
TGCAGTGGAGAAGTTAGGCTAGCGGGAGGCACAGATACGCAGTATTTT
CSGEVRLAGGTDTQYF
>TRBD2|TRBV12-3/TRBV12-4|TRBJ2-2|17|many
TGTGCCAGCAGTGAAAGCGGACTAGCGGTTATCACCGGGGAGCTGTTTTTT
CASSESGLAVITGELFF
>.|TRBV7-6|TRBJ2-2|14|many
TGTGCCAGCAGCTTAGCCAGATTCACCGGGGAGCTGTTTTTT
CASSLARFTGELFF
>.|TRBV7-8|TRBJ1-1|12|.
TGTGCCAGCAGCTTTTACCTGACTGAAGCTTTCTTT
CASSFYLTEAFF
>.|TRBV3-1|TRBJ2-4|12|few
TGTGCCAGCAGCCAAGTAGAAAACATTCAGTACTTC
CASSQVENIQYF
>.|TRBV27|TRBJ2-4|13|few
TGTGCCAGCAGTTTTAGTAGTCAGAACATTCAGTACTTC
CASSFSSQNIQYF
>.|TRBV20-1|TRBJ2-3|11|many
TGCAGTGCTAGAGGAACAGATACGCAGTATTTT
CSARGTDTQYF
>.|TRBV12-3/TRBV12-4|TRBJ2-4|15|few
TGTGCCAGCAGTCCCCCCGGGCGGGCCAAAAACATTCAGTACTTC
CASSPPGRAKNIQYF
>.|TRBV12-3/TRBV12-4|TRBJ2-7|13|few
TGTGCCAGCAGTCCCTCAGGGTACTACGAGCAGTACTTC
CASSPSGYYEQYF
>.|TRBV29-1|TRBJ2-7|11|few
TGCAGCGTTGGGACGTTCGACGAGCAGTACTTC
CSVGTFDEQYF
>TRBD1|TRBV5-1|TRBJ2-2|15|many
TGTGCCAGCAGCCCTGGGACAGGGGACACCGGGGAGCTGTTTTTT
CASSPGTGDTGELFF
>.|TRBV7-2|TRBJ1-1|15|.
TGTGCCAGCAGCTTAGAGGGGCACAGCGTCACTGAAGCTTTCTTT
CASSLEGHSVTEAFF
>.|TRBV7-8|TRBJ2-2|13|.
TGTGCCAGCAGCCTACCCCGGAGGGGGGAGCTGTTTTTT
CASSLPRRGELFF
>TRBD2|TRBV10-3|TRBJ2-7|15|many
TGTGCCATCAGCCCACGACTAGCGGGAGGTGGGGAGCAGTACTTC
CAISPRLAGGGEQYF
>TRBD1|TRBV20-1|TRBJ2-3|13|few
TGCAGCTGGACAGGGGGTGGCACAGATACGCAGTATTTT
CSWTGGGTDTQYF
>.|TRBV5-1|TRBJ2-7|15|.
TGCGCCAGCAGCTTGTATCAGGGGTCTCCCTACGAGCAGTACTTC
CASSLYQGSPYEQYF
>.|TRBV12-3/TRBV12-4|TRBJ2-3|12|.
TGTGCCAGTTGGAGATTTGGGACTACGCAGTATTTT
CASWRFGTTQYF
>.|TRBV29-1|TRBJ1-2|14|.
TGCAGCGTTTACGACAGGAGGGAGAACTATGGCTACACCTTC
CSVYDRRENYGYTF
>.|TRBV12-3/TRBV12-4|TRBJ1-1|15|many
TGTGCCAGCAGTTTAAGGGGTCAGTTGAACACTGAAGCTTTCTTT
CASSLRGQLNTEAFF
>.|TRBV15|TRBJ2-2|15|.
TGTGCCACCAGCAGAGATCGAGGGTCTATCGGGGAGCTGTTTTTT
CATSRDRGSIGELFF
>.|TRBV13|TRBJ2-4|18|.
TGTGCCAGCAGCTTAATTCCGGGGAATCCGTTAGCCAAAAACATTCTGTACTTC
CASSLIPGNPLAKNILYF
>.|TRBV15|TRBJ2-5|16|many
TGTGCCACCAGCAGGGGAGAGGTAGGGTTATTGGAGACCCAGTACTTC
CATSRGEVGLLETQYF
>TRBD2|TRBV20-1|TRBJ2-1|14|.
TGCAGTGCTATCCGGACTAGCGGTAACAATGAGCAGTTCTTC
CSAIRTSGNNEQFF
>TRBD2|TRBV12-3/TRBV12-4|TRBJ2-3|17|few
TGTGCCAGCAGTTCTACTAGCGGGAGATTTAGCACAGATACGCAGTATTTT
CASSSTSGRFSTDTQYF
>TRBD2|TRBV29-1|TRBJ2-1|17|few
TGCAGCGTTGAAGATCGGGAGGGAGCCCTGAATGTTGGTGAGCAGTTCTTC
CSVEDREGALNVGEQFF
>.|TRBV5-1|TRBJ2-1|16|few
TGCGCCAGCAGCTTGTCCGTTTTGGGGGTTTCGGCTGAGCAGTTCTTC
CASSLSVLGVSAEQFF
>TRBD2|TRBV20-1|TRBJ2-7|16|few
TGCAGTTCCTCCGGGCTAGCGGGCGCTTCTTCCTACGAGCAGTACTTC
CSSSGLAGASSYEQYF
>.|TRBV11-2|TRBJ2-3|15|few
TGTGCCAGCAGCTTAGCACCGGAAGGATCAGATACGCAGTATTTT
CASSLAPEGSDTQYF
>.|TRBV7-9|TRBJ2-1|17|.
TGTGCCAGCAGCTTAGCTCCCCTAGCCTTAGGAGGGGGCGAGCAGTTCTTC
CASSLAPLALGGGEQFF
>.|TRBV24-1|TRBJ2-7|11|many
TGTGCCACCAGTGAGAAAAGTGAGCAGTACTTC
CATSEKSEQYF
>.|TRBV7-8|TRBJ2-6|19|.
TGTGCCAGCATCTTAAGGGGAGTGTGGCGGAACTCTGGGGCCAACGTCCTGACTTTC
CASILRGVWRNSGANVLTF
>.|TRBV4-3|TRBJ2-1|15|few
TGCGCCAGCAGCCAAGGTAGAAGGGCTTATAGGGAGCAGTTCTTC
CASSQGRRAYREQFF
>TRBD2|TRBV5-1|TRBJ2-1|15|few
TGCGCCAGCATCCTCGACGGGACTACATGCAATGAGCAGTTCTTC
CASILDGTTCNEQFF